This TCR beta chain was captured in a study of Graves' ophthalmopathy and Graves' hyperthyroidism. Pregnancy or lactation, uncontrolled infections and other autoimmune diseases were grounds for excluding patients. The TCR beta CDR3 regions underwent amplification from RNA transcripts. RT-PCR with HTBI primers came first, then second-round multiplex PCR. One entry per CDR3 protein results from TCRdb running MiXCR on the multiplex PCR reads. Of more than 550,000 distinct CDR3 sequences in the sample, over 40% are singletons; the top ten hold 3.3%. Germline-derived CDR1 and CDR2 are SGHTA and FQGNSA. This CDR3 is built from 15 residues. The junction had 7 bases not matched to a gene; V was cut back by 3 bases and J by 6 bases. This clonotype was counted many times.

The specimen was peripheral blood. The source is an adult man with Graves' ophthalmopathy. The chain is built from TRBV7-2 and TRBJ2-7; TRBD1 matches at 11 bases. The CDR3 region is CASSFGTGGVSEQYF. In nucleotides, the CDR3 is TGTGCCAGCAGCTTTGGGACAGGGGGTGTCTCCGAGCAGTACTTC.